Listed here are 5 T cell receptor beta chains from one sample, sequenced in a study of monozygotic twins with inflammatory bowel disease. TCRdb re-called the 5' RACE reads, yielding one record per CDR3 amino acid sequence without DNA. Seen in this sample are about 380,000 distinct CDR3 sequences; the ten most common clones hold around 2.6%. The material sequenced was blood. The receptors come from a human donor with ulcerative colitis or Crohn's disease, or a healthy co-twin of an affected twin (not recorded which).

The chain is built from TRBV7-3 and TRBJ2-3; TCRdb selects TRBD1, and the lack of DNA leaves this call unchecked. In germline, CDR1 is SGHTA, CDR2 FQGTGA. The CDR3 has 14 residues. The chain's CDR3 is CASSPLGGEDTQYF. The full variable domain, in which reference TRBV7-3 and TRBJ2-3 provide the parts outside the CDR3, is GAGVSQTPSNKVTEKGKYVELRCDPISGHTALYWYRQSLGQGPEFLIYFQGTGAADDSGLPNDRFFAVRPEGSVSTLKIQRTERGDSAVYLCASSPLGGEDTQYFGPGTRLTVL.

This chain joins TRBV5-1 and TRBJ1-1; TCRdb's assignment of TRBD1 cannot be checked, as there is no DNA. The CDR3 sequence is 14 residues long. CDR1 is SGHRS, CDR2 YFSETQ, per germline. Here the CDR3 reads CASSPRTGETEAFF. Full variable domain (outside the CDR3, taken from reference TRBV5-1 and TRBJ1-1): KAGVTQTPRYLIKTRGQQVTLSCSPISGHRSVSWYQQTPGQGLQFLFEYFSETQRNKGNFPGRFSGRQFSNSRSEMNVSTLELGDSALYLCASSPRTGETEAFFGQGTRLTVV.

V usage is TRBV4-2 and J usage is TRBJ2-1; the TCRdb call, TRBD1, lacks DNA for checking. Germline-derived CDR1 and CDR2 are LGHNA and YNFKEQ. This CDR3 contains 16 residues. CDR3 sequence: CASSQALGTGDNEQFF.

V usage is TRBV20-1 and J usage is TRBJ1-2; TCRdb selects TRBD1, and the lack of DNA leaves this call unchecked. This CDR3 is 13 amino acids long. Germline V lookup: CDR1 DFQATT, CDR2 SNEGSKA (reference sequence). The CDR3 spells CSSRDRRGYGYTF.

The V call is TRBV7-2, the J call TRBJ2-7; with no DNA, the TCRdb D assignment of TRBD1 cannot be verified. CDR3 length: 13 residues. CDR1 and CDR2 from the germline V gene are SGHTA and FQGNSA. The CDR3 loop is CASSHDRAYEQYF.